A single sample gave rise to the 19 T cell receptor beta chains below, sequenced in a study of cytomegalovirus exposure and HLA in healthy donors. The primer mix had 60 Vbeta and 13 Jbeta primers. Sequencing was performed with immunoSEQ multiplex PCR; in TCRdb, only in-frame clones are kept and a portion is missing. This table holds 100,000 to 120,000 clones, about 77% found once. The sequenced sample consisted of PBMCs. The receptors were sampled from a woman younger than 45 in good health and CMV-seropositive.

This clone was recorded a few times. This chain links TRBV7-9 with TRBJ2-5; 12 nucleotides match TRBD1. The germline V gene has CDR1 SEHNR and CDR2 FQNEAQ (reference sequence). After removal of 4 bases from V and 4 bases from J, the junction contained 7 bases not matched to a gene. The CDR3 runs 16 residues. The CDR3 nucleotides are TGTGCCAGCAGCTCATCGGGACAGGGGGCACGAGAGACCCAGTACTTC. Its translation: CASSSSGQGARETQYF.

This clone was observed a handful of times. This chain connects TRBV18 to TRBJ1-2; perhaps TRBD1 as D (6 bases). The V end was cut by 3 bases, the J end by 8 bases, with 13 bases between. From germline, CDR1 is KGHSH and CDR2 LQKENI. CDR3 length: 13 residues. CDR3 in DNA: TGTGCCAGCTCACCTCTTGGGGGGGCAGGCTACACCTTC. This encodes CASSPLGGAGYTF.

The genes are TRBV6-5 and TRBJ2-5; TRBD1 is a possible D gene (5 bases). The V gene's germline CDR1 is MNHEY and CDR2 SVGAGI. The CDR3 length is 11 residues. Trimming cost V 2 bases and J 7 bases, with 5 bases left between them. The CDR3 protein is CASSYQGTQYF. CDR3 nucleotide sequence: TGTGCCAGCAGTTACCAGGGGACCCAGTACTTC.

V is TRBV6-5 and J is TRBJ1-2; 8 bases are a match to TRBD1. The V gene end was trimmed by 6 bases and the J gene end by 6 bases; junction bases not matched to a gene: 6. This CDR3 comprises 13 residues. CDR1 is MNHEY, CDR2 SVGAGI, per germline. CDR3 DNA sequence: TGTGCCAGCAGGGAACTGGACAGGGATGGCTACACCTTC. Protein sequence: CASRELDRDGYTF.

The chain combines TRBV6-5 with TRBJ1-1; no clear D gene. The CDR3 totals 13 residues. From germline, CDR1 is MNHEY and CDR2 SVGAGI. With 5 bases removed from V and 3 bases from J, the gap between germline ends came to 10 bases. In DNA form, the CDR3 reads TGTGCCAGCAGTACATCAAGTTACACTGAAGCTTTCTTT. This codes for CASSTSSYTEAFF.

The chain employs TRBV6-4 and TRBJ1-1, with D perhaps TRBD1 (5 bases). This CDR3 contains 13 residues. V was shortened by 3 bases and J by 1 base, with 6 bases between the two germline ends. The germline V gene encodes CDR1 MRHNA and CDR2 SNTAGT. CDR3 region: CASSEGRNTEAFF. For the CDR3, the DNA is TGTGCCAGCAGTGAGGGGCGGAACACTGAAGCTTTCTTT.

This clone has a handful of counts. The rearrangement links TRBV10-3 to TRBJ1-1; D unresolved. The germline V and J ends were trimmed by 4 bases and 1 base, with 4 bases remaining between them. CDR3 length equals 12 residues. Per the germline V gene, CDR1 is ENHRY and CDR2 is SYGVKD. The chain's CDR3 is CAISVGNTEAFF. The CDR3 nucleotides are TGTGCCATCAGTGTCGGGAACACTGAAGCTTTCTTT.

This clone was counted once. The J gene is TRBJ2-7, the V gene TRBV30, with 7 bases matching TRBD2. This CDR3 has 14 residues. The V gene end was trimmed by 5 bases and the J gene end by 0 bases; junction bases not matched to a gene: 7. Germline V gives CDR1 GTSNPN, CDR2 SVGIG (reference sequence). DNA for the CDR3: TGTGCCTGGGGGAGGGCGGGGAGCTCCTACGAGCAGTACTTC. This encodes CAWGRAGSSYEQYF.

This clone was counted between two and nine times. The V gene is TRBV10-3, the J gene TRBJ2-4, with a tentative D call TRBD1 (7 bases). CDR3 length equals 13 residues. V shed 6 bases and J shed 5 bases, with 11 bases lying between them. In germline, CDR1 is ENHRY, CDR2 SYGVKD. The DNA for the CDR3 is TGTGCCATCAGGGAGGGACAGCAAAACATTCAGTACTTC. Its protein product is CAIREGQQNIQYF.

The chain links TRBV10-3 to TRBJ2-5; 9 nucleotides match TRBD2. CDR1 is ENHRY and CDR2 is SYGVKD in the germline V gene. CDR3 length equals 16 residues. With V trimmed by 3 bases and J by 2 bases, 7 bases remained unmatched. The CDR3 loop is CAISERGSGSQETQYF. DNA of the CDR3: TGTGCCATCAGTGAACGTGGTAGCGGGAGTCAAGAGACCCAGTACTTC.

The chain couples TRBV4-1 to TRBJ2-3; D might be TRBD2 (6 bases). V shed 4 bases and J shed 6 bases, with 14 bases lying between them. Germline V gives CDR1 MGHRA, CDR2 YSYEKL. The CDR3 runs 14 residues. CDR3 DNA sequence: TGCGCCAGCAGCCTCACGGGACTTTCGGATACGCAGTATTTT. This sequence encodes CASSLTGLSDTQYF.

This chain connects TRBV5-6 to TRBJ2-7, with D possibly TRBD1 on 5 matching bases. With 2 bases removed from V and 7 bases from J, the gap between germline ends came to 13 bases. CDR3 length: 13 residues. The germline V gene has CDR1 SGHDT and CDR2 YYEEEE. CDR3 residues: CASSLGALGEQYF. CDR3 coding DNA: TGTGCCAGCAGCTTAGGGGCCCTGGGGGAGCAGTACTTC.

This rearrangement joins TRBV5-4 to TRBJ2-5; no firm D call. The CDR3 has 12 residues. The germline gives CDR1 SGHNT, CDR2 YYREEE (reference sequence). V lost 1 base, J lost 2 bases, and 3 bases lay in between. The CDR3 sequence: CASSLIQETQYF. CDR3 bases: TGTGCCAGCAGCTTGATACAAGAGACCCAGTACTTC.

This clone was recorded only once. The rearrangement joins TRBV4-1 to TRBJ2-2; D possibly corresponds to TRBD2 (5 bases). V lost 1 base to trimming and J lost 9 bases, with 6 bases between them. This CDR3 has 12 residues. CDR1 is MGHRA, CDR2 YSYEKL, per germline. The CDR3 spells CASSQGERELFF. Here the CDR3 DNA reads TGCGCCAGCAGCCAAGGGGAGCGGGAGCTGTTTTTT.

The V call is TRBV5-1, the J call TRBJ2-7; D is undetermined. The CDR3 runs to 13 residues. Germline values: CDR1 SGHRS, CDR2 YFSETQ. The V end lost 0 bases, the J end lost 5 bases, and 9 bases lay between the germline ends. The CDR3 sequence: CASSLVSDNEQYF. DNA of the CDR3: TGCGCCAGCAGCTTGGTCAGCGATAACGAGCAGTACTTC.

J is TRBJ1-2 and V is TRBV6-6, with TRBD1 as a possible D gene (6 bases). The CDR3 length is 16 residues. Looked up from germline, CDR1 is MNHNY and CDR2 is SVGAGI (reference sequence). V was pared by 6 bases and J by 7 bases, with 24 bases between. CDR3 amino acids: CASRQTGLGLSRGYTF. The CDR3 DNA is TGTGCCAGCAGGCAGACAGGTTTAGGATTGTCTCGTGGCTACACCTTC.

The chain combines TRBV6-5 with TRBJ2-3, with D possibly matching TRBD2 (6 bases). V lost 6 bases and J lost 6, with 16 bases in between. The CDR3 is made up of 14 amino acids. Germline CDR1 is MNHEY and CDR2 is SVGAGI. The CDR3 region is CASSRTNGKDTQYF. CDR3 sequence (DNA): TGTGCCAGCAGCAGGACTAACGGGAAGGATACGCAGTATTTT.

This sequence joins TRBV7-9 and TRBJ2-1; no reliable D call. The CDR3 length is 15 residues. Per the germline V gene, CDR1 is SEHNR and CDR2 is FQNEAQ (reference sequence). Trimming took off 5 bases at V and 5 bases at J, with 16 bases between the two ends. This chain's CDR3 is CASSTTDLGHNEQFF. The CDR3, as DNA: TGTGCCAGCAGCACCACTGACTTAGGCCACAATGAGCAGTTCTTC.

The rearrangement joins TRBV7-8 to TRBJ2-3, with a weak D call TRBD2 (5 bases). CDR3 size: 13 residues. V was shortened by 4 bases and J by 11 bases, with 16 bases between the two germline ends. In germline, CDR1 is SGHVS, CDR2 FQNEAQ. The CDR3 sequence is CASSSTWAGGQYF. The CDR3, as DNA: TGTGCCAGCAGCTCCACGTGGGCAGGAGGGCAGTATTTT.